The source of this T cell receptor beta chain is a study of blood T cell repertoires in COVID-19. The overall study: COVID-19 samples, acute and convalescent, were from the United States, Italy and Spain. Sample material is recorded as cDNA or gDNA derived from T cells, B-cell-depleted T cells, or PBMCs.

Authors' data handling: Estimation of nucleated cell counts was performed using reference gene primer amplification. This table comes from immunoSEQ multiplex PCR, and its TCRdb copy is limited to in-frame clones, with some not included. The V and J calls and the clone size are those of that table, but D and trimming were determined from the DNA. This table has about 160,000 clones, around 85% appearing once. V was cut by 4 bases and J by 4 bases, with 12 bases left in between. The CDR3 spans 14 residues. Germline V lookup: CDR1 SGHRS, CDR2 YFSETQ. This receptor was obtained from a woman in her 70s with acute or convalescent COVID-19. Source material: peripheral blood. The J gene is TRBJ2-1, the V gene TRBV5-1; D gene ambiguous. The CDR3, as DNA: TGCGCCAGCAGCCCCCCACCCACATACAATGAGCAGTTCTTC. This codes for CASSPPPTYNEQFF. Drawing the rest from reference TRBV5-1 and TRBJ2-1, the complete variable domain is KAGVTQTPRYLIKTRGQQVTLSCSPISGHRSVSWYQQTPGQGLQFLFEYFSETQRNKGNFPGRFSGRQFSNSRSEMNVSTLELGDSALYLCASSPPPTYNEQFFGPGTRLTVL.